These 30 T cell receptor beta chains originate from one sample sequenced in a study of T-cell reconstitution after alpha-beta-depleted transplantation in children. Molecular barcoding with unique molecular identifiers was used for the TCRbeta library. TCRdb ran MiXCR on the PCR reads and lists one entry per CDR3 protein. The repertoire holds 200,000 to 250,000 distinct CDR3 sequences, with roughly 6.6% as singletons. The sample consisted of PBMCs, taken before TCRalphabeta/CD19-depleted stem cell transplant. These receptors came from a boy between 2 and 15 years old with acute lymphoblastic leukemia, due to receive a stem cell transplant.

This clonotype was observed many times. V and J are TRBV5-1 and TRBJ1-1; D ambiguous. The CDR3 runs 11 residues. V was trimmed by 3 bases and J by 8 bases, leaving 8 bases between them. Germline V gene data show CDR1 as SGHRS and CDR2 as YFSETQ. The CDR3 sequence: CASSSSWEAFF. CDR3 bases: TGCGCCAGCAGCTCATCGTGGGAAGCTTTCTTT.

This clonotype came up many times. J is TRBJ2-4 and V is TRBV5-1; tentatively, D is TRBD1 or TRBD2 (6 bases each). The CDR3 extends over 18 amino acids. Germline loops: CDR1 SGHRS, CDR2 YFSETQ. The V and J ends lost 4 bases and 0 bases respectively, with 20 bases between them. Here the CDR3 reads CASSIQGGGDLAKNIQYF. The CDR3 nucleotides read TGCGCCAGCAGCATACAGGGAGGAGGGGATCTAGCCAAAAACATTCAGTACTTC.

This clonotype showed up many times. V is TRBV7-7 and J is TRBJ2-5, with 7 nucleotides matching TRBD2. V lost 5 bases, J lost 4 bases, and 7 bases stayed unmatched. The CDR3 extends over 14 amino acids. In germline, CDR1 is SSHAT, CDR2 FNYEAQ (reference sequence). CDR3 protein: CASSTAPGGETQYF. CDR3 DNA sequence: TGTGCCAGCAGCACGGCCCCGGGGGGAGAGACCCAGTACTTC. The whole variable domain, filled in from reference TRBV7-7 and TRBJ2-5, reads GAGVSQSPRYKVTKRGQDVTLRCDPISSHATLYWYQQALGQGPEFLTYFNYEAQPDKSGLPSDRFSAERPEGSISTLTIQRTEQRDSAMYRCASSTAPGGETQYFGPGTRLLVL.

Many counts were recorded for this clonotype. This sequence joins TRBV7-8 and TRBJ2-1; no clear D. The CDR3 consists of 12 residues. CDR1 is SGHVS and CDR2 is FQNEAQ in the germline V gene. Trimming left V 1 base short and J 7 bases short, with 5 bases between. The CDR3 reads CASSLVENEQFF. The CDR3 DNA reads as TGTGCCAGCAGCTTAGTAGAAAATGAGCAGTTCTTC.

This clonotype was observed a handful of times. The chain links TRBV20-1 to TRBJ2-1; 11 nucleotides match TRBD2. Germline assignment: CDR1 DFQATT and CDR2 SNEGSKA (reference sequence). The CDR3 sequence is 15 residues long. Losses at the gene ends were 0 bases for V and 8 bases for J; bases not matched to a gene: 6. The CDR3 reads CSARDFTSGGDEQFF. In DNA form, the CDR3 reads TGCAGTGCTAGAGATTTCACTAGCGGGGGAGATGAGCAGTTCTTC.

This clonotype was picked up many times. The chain uses TRBV29-1 and TRBJ1-4; no clear D gene. This CDR3 region has 12 residues. V was pared by 6 bases and J by 10 bases, with 15 bases between. Germline V lookup: CDR1 SQVTM, CDR2 ANQGSEA. The CDR3, as DNA: TGCAGCGTCCAGGACGGTCCCGGAAAACTGTTTTTT. It is translated as CSVQDGPGKLFF.

This clonotype was detected many times. J is TRBJ2-3 and V is TRBV7-9; 9 nucleotides align to TRBD2. The CDR3 is 15 residues long. Germline V CDR1 and CDR2: SEHNR, FQNEAQ (reference sequence). V lost 2 bases, J lost 6 bases, and 6 bases stayed unmatched. CDR3 sequence (DNA): TGTGCCAGCAGCTTACTAGCGGGGTATACGGATACGCAGTATTTT. As protein: CASSLLAGYTDTQYF. Drawing the rest from reference TRBV7-9 and TRBJ2-3, the complete variable domain is DTGVSQNPRHKITKRGQNVTFRCDPISEHNRLYWYRQTLGQGPEFLTYFQNEAQLEKSRLLSDRFSAERPKGSFSTLEIQRTEQGDSAMYLCASSLLAGYTDTQYFGPGTRLTVL.

This clonotype came up a few times. V gene TRBV11-1 combines with J gene TRBJ2-7; a weak D match, TRBD2 (5 bases). The CDR3 contains 13 residues. Germline V gene lookup returns CDR1 SGHAT and CDR2 FQDESV (reference sequence). Trimming pared 5 bases from V and 2 bases from J, leaving 10 bases between. CDR3 in DNA: TGTGCCAGCAGCCAGTCCGGGACCTACGAGCAGTACTTC. Protein product: CASSQSGTYEQYF.

This clonotype was counted ten times or more. This chain connects TRBV29-1 to TRBJ2-7; 8 nucleotides align to TRBD1. Germline-derived CDR1 and CDR2 are SQVTM and ANQGSEA. The V segment lost 2 bases and the J segment 6 bases; nucleotides outside the gene matches: 6. The CDR3 sequence is 13 residues long. Here the CDR3 DNA reads TGCAGCGTTGAAAGGACAGGGTCGGGCGAGCAGTACTTC. Translated: CSVERTGSGEQYF.

This clonotype appeared many times. CDR3 sequence: CSARGSGGGEQFF. The CDR3, as DNA: TGCAGTGCTAGAGGTAGCGGGGGCGGAGAGCAGTTCTTC. V is TRBV20-1 and J is TRBJ2-1; 9 positions agree with TRBD2. The CDR3 is 13 residues long. Per germline, CDR1 DFQATT and CDR2 SNEGSKA (reference sequence). After removal of 1 base from V and 10 bases from J, the junction contained 5 bases not matched to a gene.

The gene calls are TRBV7-2 and TRBJ1-1; D gene uncertain. V lost 2 bases to trimming and J lost 0 bases, with 7 bases between them. Per the germline V gene, CDR1 is SGHTA and CDR2 is FQGNSA. This CDR3 contains 14 residues. CDR3 sequence (DNA): TGTGCCAGCAGCTTACCGACACTGAACACTGAAGCTTTCTTT. Translation: CASSLPTLNTEAFF.

The chain employs TRBV20-1 and TRBJ2-1; D is ambiguous. Germline-derived CDR1 and CDR2 are DFQATT and SNEGSKA (reference sequence). CDR3 length: 11 amino acids. V gave up 3 bases and J gave up 7 bases, with 7 bases separating them. CDR3 coding DNA: TGCAGTGCTAGCGAAACTAATGAGCAGTTCTTC. It codes for CSASETNEQFF.

This clonotype has a single count. The rearrangement joins TRBV24-1 to TRBJ2-1, with 7 bases aligning to TRBD2. The germline gives CDR1 KGHDR, CDR2 SFDVKD. The J segment lost 9 bases and the V segment lost 0 bases, leaving 4 bases of the junction unmatched. This CDR3 has 14 residues. CDR3 loop: CATSDLWGGSEQFF. In DNA, the CDR3 is TGTGCCACCAGTGATTTGTGGGGGGGTAGTGAGCAGTTCTTC.

This clonotype was counted at least ten times. This chain connects TRBV27 to TRBJ1-1; no firm D call. The CDR3 is made up of 13 amino acids. V was shortened by 1 base and J by 3 bases, with 6 bases between the two germline ends. The germline gives CDR1 MNHEY, CDR2 SMNVEV (reference sequence). The CDR3: CASSLLRDTEAFF. Here the CDR3 DNA reads TGTGCCAGCAGTTTATTAAGAGACACTGAAGCTTTCTTT.

This clonotype has ten or more counts. The chain has TRBV5-1 and TRBJ1-5; 7 nucleotides agree with TRBD1. Germline-derived CDR1 and CDR2 are SGHRS and YFSETQ. V lost 2 bases, J lost 7 bases, and 3 bases stayed unmatched. CDR3 length: 13 residues. The CDR3 sequence is CASSLQGMQPQHF. In nucleotides, the CDR3 is TGCGCCAGCAGCTTACAGGGGATGCAGCCCCAGCATTTT.

In this sample, this clonotype turned up many times. The V gene is TRBV29-1, the J gene TRBJ2-3; 14 bases match TRBD2. J was trimmed by 2 bases and V by 6 bases; bases with no gene match: 4. This CDR3 has 15 residues. CDR1 is SQVTM, CDR2 ANQGSEA, per germline. In DNA form, the CDR3 reads TGCAGCGTGGGACTAGCGGGGGAAAACACAGATACGCAGTATTTT. Amino acid sequence: CSVGLAGENTDTQYF.

The rearrangement uses TRBV7-9 and TRBJ2-3, with a possible D match to TRBD2 (6 bases). Germline V gives CDR1 SEHNR, CDR2 FQNEAQ (reference sequence). The CDR3 totals 15 residues. The V gene lost 4 bases and the J gene lost 6 bases, with 17 bases spanning the gap. CDR3 region: CASSSQAGTFDTQYF. Here the CDR3 DNA reads TGTGCCAGCAGCTCACAGGCGGGAACTTTTGATACGCAGTATTTT.

This chain uses TRBV29-1 with TRBJ2-7; tentative D call: TRBD2 (6 bases). V lost 6 bases and J 4 bases, leaving 10 bases between the germline ends. Germline CDR1 SQVTM, CDR2 ANQGSEA. There are 11 residues in the CDR3. CDR3: CSVAAGYEQYF. As DNA, the CDR3 is TGCAGCGTCGCAGCGGGTTACGAGCAGTACTTC.

This clonotype was picked up many times. The rearrangement joins TRBV29-1 to TRBJ1-3; tentatively, D is TRBD1 (5 bases). V was trimmed by 3 bases and J by 2 bases, leaving 8 bases between them. The germline gives CDR1 SQVTM, CDR2 ANQGSEA. The CDR3 length is 13 residues. The CDR3 region is CSVEYRTGNTIYF. The CDR3, as DNA: TGCAGCGTTGAGTACAGGACTGGAAACACCATATATTTT.

Ten or more counts support this clonotype. Germline is not matched at one junction end, which may reflect a read error. The chain joins TRBV20-1 to TRBJ2-2; possible D gene TRBD1, 6 bases. This CDR3 comprises 12 residues. CDR1 is DFQATT, CDR2 SNEGSKA, per germline (reference sequence). CDR3 loop: CSAGQNTGEPFF. The CDR3 DNA reads TGCAGTGCTGGACAGAACACCGGGGAGCCGTTTTTT.

On this clonotype itself: Being one base from a much bigger clone, this may be a read error. The rearrangement links TRBV6-1 to TRBJ2-1; D perhaps matches TRBD1 (5 bases). The V gene's germline CDR1 is MNHNS and CDR2 SASEGT. This CDR3 has 15 residues. CDR3 in amino acids: CASSMAGLIRNEKFF. The CDR3 coding sequence is TGTGCCAGCTCGATGGCAGGGTTGATTAGGAATGAGAAGTTCTTC.

This rearrangement joins TRBV28 to TRBJ2-7; 8 positions match TRBD1. With 3 bases clipped from V and 5 bases from J, the junction kept 6 bases outside the gene matches. Germline CDR1 and CDR2: MDHEN and SYDVKM. This CDR3 spans 14 amino acids. DNA for the CDR3: TGTGCCAGCAGTTTTCGGACAGGGATGAACGAGCAGTACTTC. This translates into CASSFRTGMNEQYF.

This clonotype occurred many times. The J gene is TRBJ2-1, the V gene TRBV27; D is tentatively TRBD1 or TRBD2 (5 bases each). Trimming took 6 bases from V and 1 from J, leaving 16 bases between them. The CDR3 runs to 16 residues. The germline CDR1 and CDR2 sequences are MNHEY and SMNVEV (reference sequence). The CDR3 region is CASSKSERGSYNEQFF. CDR3 coding DNA: TGTGCCAGCAGCAAATCCGAGAGGGGATCCTACAATGAGCAGTTCTTC.

This clonotype was counted many times. The chain has TRBV5-6 and TRBJ2-1; 11 positions agree with TRBD1. V lost 7 bases to trimming and J lost 6 bases; unmatched junction nucleotides: 6. The CDR3 runs to 14 residues. The germline V gene encodes CDR1 SGHDT and CDR2 YYEEEE. As DNA, the CDR3 is TGTGCCAGCGGACAGGGGGCGACCCTCAATGAGCAGTTCTTC. Amino acids: CASGQGATLNEQFF.

There are many counts of this clonotype. The V call is TRBV20-1, the J call TRBJ2-3, with no clear D. Germline-derived CDR1 and CDR2 are DFQATT and SNEGSKA (reference sequence). The CDR3 sequence is 15 residues long. V shed 0 bases and J shed 0 bases, with 10 bases lying between them. The CDR3 DNA is TGCAGTGCTAGAGAGGCAGGTCGCAGCACAGATACGCAGTATTTT. Its protein product is CSAREAGRSTDTQYF.

There are many counts of this clonotype. V and J are TRBV20-1 and TRBJ2-7; D may be TRBD1 (6 bases). Trimming took off 0 bases at V and 2 bases at J, with 14 bases between the two ends. Germline CDR1 DFQATT, CDR2 SNEGSKA (reference sequence). CDR3 size: 15 residues. CDR3 DNA sequence: TGCAGTGCTAGAGATCGGGGACACGGAGCCTACGAGCAGTACTTC. Amino acid sequence: CSARDRGHGAYEQYF.

In this sample, this clonotype turned up a few times. The chain couples TRBV14 to TRBJ1-1, with TRBD1 as a possible D gene (5 bases). CDR1 SGHDN and CDR2 FVKESK come from the germline V gene. V lost 1 base and J lost 4, with 10 bases in between. The CDR3 loop spans 14 amino acids. This CDR3 reads CASSQGPGSTEAFF. The CDR3 DNA follows: TGTGCCAGCAGCCAAGGACCAGGGAGCACTGAAGCTTTCTTT. Using reference TRBV14 and TRBJ1-1 for the parts outside the CDR3, the full variable domain is EAGVTQFPSHSVIEKGQTVTLRCDPISGHDNLYWYRRVMGKEIKFLLHFVKESKQDESGMPNNRFLAERTGGTYSTLKVQPAELEDSGVYFCASSQGPGSTEAFFGQGTRLTVV.

This clonotype came up many times. This chain connects TRBV3-1 to TRBJ1-2; the D is unclear. V was pared by 3 bases and J by 0 bases, with 11 bases between. This CDR3 contains 15 residues. CDR1 is LGHDT, CDR2 YNNKEL, per germline (reference sequence). Here the CDR3 reads CASSQGGRPNYGYTF. CDR3 nucleotides: TGTGCCAGCAGCCAGGGTGGTAGGCCTAACTATGGCTACACCTTC.

CDR3 in amino acids: CSATGGSGNTIYF. The CDR3 DNA reads TGCAGTGCTACTGGGGGCTCTGGAAACACCATATATTTT. The rearrangement links TRBV20-1 to TRBJ1-3, with a weak D call TRBD1 (5 bases). Germline V gene lookup returns CDR1 DFQATT and CDR2 SNEGSKA (reference sequence). V was trimmed by 4 bases and J by 0 bases, leaving 7 bases between them. The CDR3 covers 13 residues.

The table lists this clonotype with a few counts. At one boundary the junction diverges from the germline segment, which might be a read error. The chain carries TRBV7-2 and TRBJ2-5; D might be TRBD1 or TRBD2, each matching 6 bases. CDR1 is SGHTA, CDR2 FQGNSA, per germline. This CDR3 has 13 residues. The CDR3 region has the DNA TGTGCCAGCAGCTTAGCCGGGGGCGGGACCCATTACTTC. This sequence encodes CASSLAGGGTHYF.